This T cell receptor (beta chain) came from a study of CD8 T cells in ankylosing spondylitis. Findings and limits, study-wide: Reportedly, significant enrichment of disease-linked clones occurred in matched ankylosing spondylitis synovial fluid. Characteristic, it appeared, of ankylosing spondylitis blood was a TCR beta motif of roughly eight highly homologous variants.

This clonotype was detected only once. The antigen remains unidentified. One entry per CDR3 protein, called by TCRdb with MiXCR from the 5' RACE reads. This table has about 90,000 distinct CDR3 sequences, approximately 30% appearing once. The germline gives CDR1 MDHEN, CDR2 SYDVKM. Trimming at V came to 4 bases and at J to 6 bases, leaving 11 bases not matched to a gene. CDR3 length equals 15 residues. This clonotype was sampled from a male donor with ankylosing spondylitis or in good health (not recorded which). Specimen: blood, either unsorted or a sorted T cell fraction (not recorded which). V and J are TRBV28 and TRBJ1-2; TRBD1 matches at 7 bases. In nucleotides, the CDR3 is TGTGCCAGCAGTTCACGACAGGGAGGGTTTGATGGCTACACCTTC. It yields the protein CASSSRQGGFDGYTF.